One sample yielded the 24 T cell receptor beta chains listed below, sequenced in a study of blood T cells in healthy people across ages. It was with a sample-barcoded 5' primer and a J-beta primer mix that a second PCR of roughly 7 to 12 cycles was run. TCRdb redid the calling of the 5' RACE reads with MiXCR, one entry per CDR3 protein. The sample contains about 1.5 million distinct CDR3 sequences, roughly 43% of which appear only once. The sample taken for sequencing was blood. The source is a woman between 18 and 30 years old in good health.

With regard to this clonotype: This clone may be a read error of a much larger clone one base away. The chain uses TRBV29-1 and TRBJ2-1; perhaps TRBD1 as D (6 bases). Germline-derived CDR1 and CDR2 are SQVTM and ANQGSEA. The CDR3 extends over 13 amino acids. V shed 7 bases and J shed 10 bases, with 20 bases lying between them. The CDR3 here is CSATETGGAEQFF. CDR3 bases: TGCAGCGCGACCGAGACAGGAGGAGCGGAGCAGTTCTTC.

This sequence joins TRBV20-1 and TRBJ1-1, with D perhaps TRBD1 (5 bases). Between the trimmed V and J ends, which lost 0 bases and 7 bases, there was a span of 18 bases. Germline CDR1 DFQATT, CDR2 SNEGSKA (reference sequence). The CDR3 consists of 15 residues. The CDR3 loop reads CSARDLQAGGGEAFF. The CDR3 nucleotides are TGCAGTGCTAGAGATTTGCAGGCCGGCGGGGGTGAAGCTTTCTTT.

The chain carries TRBV6-5 and TRBJ2-5; possibly TRBD1 or TRBD2 for D (5 bases each). The CDR3 runs to 14 residues. The V end was cut by 7 bases, the J end by 11 bases, with 23 bases between. Germline CDR1 reads MNHEY; CDR2 reads SVGAGI. CDR3 in amino acids: CASTKRGARNEQYF. As DNA, the CDR3 is TGTGCCAGCACCAAACGAGGGGCGCGGAATGAGCAGTACTTC.

The V and J genes are TRBV2 and TRBJ2-4; no clear D. This CDR3 contains 17 residues. Germline assignment: CDR1 SNHLY and CDR2 FYNNEI. V lost 8 bases and J lost 0, with 20 bases in between. CDR3 sequence (DNA): TGTGCCAGCTACCTGGAGACCAGAGGCCCAGCCAAAAACATTCAGTACTTC. Its translation is CASYLETRGPAKNIQYF. The full variable domain, with the rest looked up from reference TRBV2 and TRBJ2-4, is EPEVTQTPSHQVTQMGQEVILRCVPISNHLYFYWYRQILGQKVEFLVSFYNNEISEKSEIFDDQFSVERPDGSNFTLKIRSTKLEDSAMYFCASYLETRGPAKNIQYFGAGTRLSVL.

The chain carries TRBV25-1 and TRBJ1-2; D is possibly TRBD1 (6 bases). The germline V gene encodes CDR1 MGHDK and CDR2 SYGVNS. V was cut by 6 bases and J by 4 bases, with 21 bases left in between. The CDR3 sequence is 16 residues long. The CDR3 sequence: CASSQSRGSISYGYTF. The CDR3 nucleotides read TGTGCCAGCAGCCAGTCCAGGGGTTCGATTAGCTATGGCTACACCTTC.

Of note for this clonotype: The junction and the germline gene differ at one end; a read error may be behind it. The rearrangement links TRBV20-1 to TRBJ2-3, with D tentatively TRBD2 (6 bases). Germline assignment: CDR1 DFQATT and CDR2 SNEGSKA (reference sequence). The CDR3 sequence is 15 residues long. For the CDR3, the DNA is TGCAGTGCTCGCAACTGGGCCACTAGCACAGGTACGCAGTATTTT. This codes for CSARNWATSTGTQYF.

The chain has TRBV2 and TRBJ1-2; D is uncertain. The CDR3 has 12 amino acids. The V gene's germline CDR1 is SNHLY and CDR2 FYNNEI. The ends were cut back, 7 bases at V and 9 bases at J, with 15 bases in the middle. CDR3 nucleotide sequence: TGTGCCAGCACCAGGACCGCGTGGAGCTACACCTTC. Protein: CASTRTAWSYTF.

This clonotype has more than one count but fewer than ten. The rearrangement joins TRBV27 to TRBJ2-5; D possibly corresponds to TRBD1 (5 bases). The DNA end lines up better with TRBJ2-7; the J call may be wrong. This CDR3 has 13 residues. Per the germline V gene, CDR1 is MNHEY and CDR2 is SMNVEV (reference sequence). CDR3 coding DNA: TGTGCCAGCAGTTTATCGCAGGGCAACGAGCAGTACTTC. Translation gives CASSLSQGNEQYF.

J is TRBJ1-6 and V is TRBV6-5, with D possibly being TRBD1 (5 bases). With 7 bases removed from V and 2 bases from J, the gap between germline ends came to 12 bases. The length of the CDR3 is 15 residues. Germline V lookup: CDR1 MNHEY, CDR2 SVGAGI. The CDR3 reads CASNSLGAYNSPLHF. Written as DNA, the CDR3 is TGTGCCAGCAACTCGTTAGGGGCCTATAATTCACCCCTCCACTTT.

This clonotype was recorded at least ten times. Relative to the germline gene, one junction end is altered; a read error may explain this. The chain employs TRBV5-1 and TRBJ2-1; D unclear. This CDR3 region has 13 residues. From germline, CDR1 is SGHRS and CDR2 YFSETQ. CDR3 in DNA: TGTGCCAGCAGCTTAGACGGAAACAATGAGCAGTTCTTC. Translated, it gives CASSLDGNNEQFF.

As concerns this clonotype: The junction shows a germline mismatch at one end, possibly a read error. This rearrangement joins TRBV12-3 or TRBV12-4 to TRBJ2-3, with 9 bases aligning to TRBD1. CDR3 length: 16 residues. As DNA, the CDR3 is TGTGCCAGCAGTTTTATGGGACAGGGAATAACAGATGCGCAGTATTTT. Translating gives CASSFMGQGITDAQYF.

This clonotype was seen more than once but under ten times. The rearrangement joins TRBV20-1 to TRBJ2-4, with no clear D. The germline CDR1 and CDR2 sequences are DFQATT and SNEGSKA (reference sequence). The CDR3 is 10 residues long. Deletions cut 6 bases from V and 13 bases from J, with 13 bases between. Here the CDR3 DNA reads TGCAGTGCCAGACGGTTGGAGCAGTACTTC. It specifies CSARRLEQYF.

V and J are TRBV7-2 and TRBJ2-5, with 8 bases identical to TRBD1. There are 15 residues in the CDR3. Trimming removed 4 bases from V and 9 bases from J; junction bases left unmatched: 13. The germline V gene encodes CDR1 SGHTA and CDR2 FQGNSA. The CDR3 nucleotides are TGTGCCAGCAGCTCAGTCTTGGACAGGGAAACCCCCCAGTACTTC. Its protein product is CASSSVLDRETPQYF. Supplemented by reference TRBV7-2 and TRBJ2-5, the full variable domain reads GAGVSQSPSNKVTEKGKDVELRCDPISGHTALYWYRQSLGQGLEFLIYFQGNSAPDKSGLPSDRFSAERTGGSVSTLTIQRTQQEDSAVYLCASSSVLDRETPQYFGPGTRLLVL.

The rearrangement uses TRBV20-1 and TRBJ1-6, with 12 positions matching TRBD1. CDR3 length: 17 residues. J was trimmed by 7 bases and V by 8 bases; bases with no gene match: 15. Germline values: CDR1 DFQATT, CDR2 SNEGSKA (reference sequence). The CDR3 is CSTTGTGGNPGNSPLHF. As DNA, the CDR3 is TGCAGTACTACCGGGACAGGGGGCAATCCGGGGAATTCACCCCTCCACTTT.

This clonotype was seen a few times. The chain is built from TRBV6-1 and TRBJ1-2; D uncertain. This CDR3 comprises 15 residues. Looked up from germline, CDR1 is MNHNS and CDR2 is SASEGT. V was pared by 6 bases and J by 3 bases, with 17 bases between. The CDR3 DNA reads TGTGCCAGCAGCGTTACGGGCAGGCCTTACTATGGCTACACCTTC. Protein product: CASSVTGRPYYGYTF.

In this sample, this clonotype turned up a few times. The V call is TRBV7-2, the J call TRBJ1-5; no clear D gene. CDR3 size: 13 residues. V gave up 4 bases and J gave up 7 bases, with 11 bases separating them. Germline values: CDR1 SGHTA, CDR2 FQGNSA. The CDR3 loop is CASSSWVDQPQHF. As DNA, the CDR3 is TGTGCCAGCAGCTCGTGGGTCGACCAGCCCCAGCATTTT.

The chain employs TRBV7-9 and TRBJ2-3, with D perhaps TRBD2 (5 bases). V was shortened by 7 bases and J by 0 bases, with 11 bases between the two germline ends. The V gene's germline CDR1 is SEHNR and CDR2 FQNEAQ (reference sequence). The CDR3 has 14 residues. This CDR3 reads CASTERISTDTQYF. The CDR3 DNA reads as TGTGCCAGCACCGAGCGGATTAGCACAGATACGCAGTATTTT.

This clonotype was observed many times. The chain uses TRBV4-3 and TRBJ2-5, with 8 bases that match TRBD1. The CDR3 spans 16 residues. Germline CDR1 LGHNA, CDR2 YSLEER. V trimming: 0 bases; J trimming: 5 bases; junction bases outside the gene matches: 8. The CDR3 loop reads CASSQEIGQGSETQYF. The CDR3 DNA reads TGCGCCAGCAGCCAAGAGATAGGACAGGGATCGGAGACCCAGTACTTC.

This clonotype turned up a few times. The V gene is TRBV25-1, the J gene TRBJ2-2; TRBD2 agrees at 9 bases. This CDR3 region has 14 residues. CDR1 and CDR2 from the germline V gene are MGHDK and SYGVNS. J gave up 7 bases and V 4 bases, and 4 bases lay outside the gene matches. DNA for the CDR3: TGTGCCAGCAGTGGCGGGGGGGCGGTCGGGGAGCTGTTTTTT. This translates into CASSGGGAVGELFF.

This clonotype occurred a few times. This chain links TRBV7-9 with TRBJ2-7, with 8 positions matching TRBD1. Looked up from germline, CDR1 is SEHNR and CDR2 is FQNEAQ (reference sequence). The ends lost 5 bases at V and 3 bases at J; junction bases unmatched: 6. This CDR3 region has 14 residues. In DNA, the CDR3 is TGTGCCAGCAGCCACTATACAGGGGGCTACGAGCAGTACTTC. Protein: CASSHYTGGYEQYF.

This clonotype was seen more than once but under ten times. CDR3 bases: TGTGCCAGCAGCAGCTTCCGGGACAGGTGGTATAATTCACCCCTCCACTTT. Its translation is CASSSFRDRWYNSPLHF. J is TRBJ1-6 and V is TRBV14; 8 bases fit TRBD1. The ends lost 5 bases at V and 4 bases at J; junction bases unmatched: 10. The length of the CDR3 is 17 residues. Germline V gives CDR1 SGHDN, CDR2 FVKESK.

This clonotype has only a few counts. V and J are TRBV28 and TRBJ2-6; D unresolved. With 11 bases removed from V and 2 bases from J, the gap between germline ends came to 4 bases. The germline CDR1 and CDR2 sequences are MDHEN and SYDVKM. The CDR3 loop spans 11 amino acids. CDR3 DNA sequence: TGTGCCGGAACTGGGGCCAACGTCCTGACTTTC. It is translated as CAGTGANVLTF.

In the case of this clonotype: Since a much larger clone is just one base distant, this may be a read error. The chain couples TRBV20-1 to TRBJ2-3; D call uncertain. The germline V gene encodes CDR1 DFQATT and CDR2 SNEGSKA (reference sequence). The CDR3 has 14 amino acids. CDR3 sequence (DNA): TGCAGTGCTAGAGATCACGGATTCACAGATACGCGGTATTTT. Encoded protein: CSARDHGFTDTRYF.

About this clonotype: A junction end diverges from the germline sequence, so it may reflect a read error. The DNA of the CDR3 is TGTGCCAGCAGTGGGACCTTGCGGACAGGGTACTCCTACGAGCGGTACTTC. This sequence encodes CASSGTLRTGYSYERYF. The chain couples TRBV2 to TRBJ2-7, with TRBD1 matching over 8 bases. Germline V CDR1 and CDR2: SNHLY, FYNNEI. The CDR3 is made up of 17 amino acids.